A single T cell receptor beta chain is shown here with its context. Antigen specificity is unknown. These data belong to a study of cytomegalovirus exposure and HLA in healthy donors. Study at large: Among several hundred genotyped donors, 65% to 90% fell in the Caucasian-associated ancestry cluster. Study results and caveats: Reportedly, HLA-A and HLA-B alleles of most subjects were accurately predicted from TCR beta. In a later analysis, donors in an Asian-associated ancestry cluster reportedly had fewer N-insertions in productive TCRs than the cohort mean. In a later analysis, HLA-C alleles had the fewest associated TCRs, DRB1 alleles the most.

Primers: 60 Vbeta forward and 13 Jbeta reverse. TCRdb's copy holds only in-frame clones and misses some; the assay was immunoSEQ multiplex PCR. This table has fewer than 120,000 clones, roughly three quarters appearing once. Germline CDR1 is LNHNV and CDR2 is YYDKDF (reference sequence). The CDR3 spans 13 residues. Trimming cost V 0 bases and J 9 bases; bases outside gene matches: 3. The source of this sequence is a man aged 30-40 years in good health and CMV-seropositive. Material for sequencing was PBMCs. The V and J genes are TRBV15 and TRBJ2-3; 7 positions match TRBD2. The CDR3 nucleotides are TGTGCCACCAGCAGAGATAGAGCGGGGACGCAGTATTTT. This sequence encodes CATSRDRAGTQYF.